Only a few counts were recorded for the clone carrying this T cell receptor beta chain. V shed 3 bases and J 6 bases; nucleotides not matched to a gene: 15. CDR3 length: 17 amino acids. Via MiXCR, TCRdb re-called the 5' RACE reads, giving one row per CDR3 protein. The profile shows approximately 210,000 distinct CDR3 sequences, about a sixth of them singletons. These data come from a study of identical twins. A further study also used this sample, focusing on T cells expressing NK-cell markers.

The sequence derives from a woman between 18 and 29 years old in good health. This chain links TRBV12-3 or TRBV12-4 with TRBJ2-7; 9 bases line up with TRBD1. Material for sequencing was CD8+ T cells sorted from blood. Written as DNA, the CDR3 is TGTGCCAGCAGTTTCAAGCCCTCCGGGACAGGGCGTTGCGAGCAGTACTTC. It encodes CASSFKPSGTGRCEQYF.